This entry concerns a single TCR beta chain. In the original processing: Nucleated cell number was recorded as an estimate derived from reference gene primer amplification. Using immunoSEQ multiplex PCR, the repertoire was profiled, and TCRdb retains in-frame clones only, with some absent. Clonal size and the V and J genes are those of that table, whereas D and trimming came from the DNA. Altogether about 68,000 clones are present, more than 80% being singletons, with the ten largest covering roughly 8.8%. The data belong to a study of blood T cell repertoires in COVID-19. Study-wide background: Spain, Italy and the United States supplied samples that represented acute and convalescent COVID-19. Sample material is recorded as cDNA or gDNA derived from T cells, B-cell-depleted T cells, or PBMCs.

This CDR3 contains 16 residues. V was clipped by 1 base and J by 2 bases; unmatched bases: 4. Germline V gene data show CDR1 as SGHDN and CDR2 as FVKESK. The clonotype comes from a man younger than 45 with acute or convalescent COVID-19. The chain combines TRBV14 with TRBJ2-4; 8 bases agree with TRBD1. Sequenced sample: peripheral blood. CDR3 coding DNA: TGTGCCAGCAGCCAAGCCCGGACAGGGCCCAAAAACATTCAGTACTTC. Amino acid sequence: CASSQARTGPKNIQYF.